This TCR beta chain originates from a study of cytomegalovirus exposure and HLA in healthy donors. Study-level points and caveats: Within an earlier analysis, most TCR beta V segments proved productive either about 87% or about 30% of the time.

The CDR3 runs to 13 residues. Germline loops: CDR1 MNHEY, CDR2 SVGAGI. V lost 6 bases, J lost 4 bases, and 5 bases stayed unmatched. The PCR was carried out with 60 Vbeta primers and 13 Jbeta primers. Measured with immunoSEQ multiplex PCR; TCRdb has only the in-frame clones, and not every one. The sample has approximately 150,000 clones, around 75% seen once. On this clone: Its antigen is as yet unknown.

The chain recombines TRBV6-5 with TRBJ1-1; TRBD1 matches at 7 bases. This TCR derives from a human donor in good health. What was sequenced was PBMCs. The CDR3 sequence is CASRKQGTTEAFF. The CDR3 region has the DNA TGTGCCAGCAGGAAACAGGGGACCACTGAAGCTTTCTTT.